The sequence of this TCR beta chain was determined in a study of CD8 T cells in Susac syndrome. Sequencing of TCR beta was performed on blood CD8+ T cells and on blood CD4+ T cells. Random hexamers primed reverse transcription of about 0.45 to 1 ug RNA. The method of amplification for TCR beta CDR3 was immunoSEQ multiplex PCR, covering 54 Vbeta and 13 Jbeta. TCRdb itself ran the immunoSEQ multiplex PCR reads through MiXCR, one entry per CDR3 protein. This table holds some 150,000 distinct CDR3 sequences, about 94% found once. With 0 bases removed from V and 2 bases from J, the gap between germline ends came to 7 bases. Per germline, CDR1 KGHSH and CDR2 LQKENI. This CDR3 region has 14 residues.

Input material: CD8+ T cells from PBMCs. This sequence originates from a human donor with multiple sclerosis. The chain joins TRBV18 to TRBJ1-2, with D unresolved. The CDR3 nucleotides read TGTGCCAGCTCACCACCGGATAAAAACTATGGCTACACCTTC. Protein: CASSPPDKNYGYTF.